Below, 3 T cell receptor beta chains from the same sample are listed, as sequenced in a study of regulatory T cells in long-lasting Graves disease. As for time point: newly diagnosed GD, antithyroid drugs for less than 3 months. The TCR library used RNA extracted from PBMCs. Construction of TCR beta libraries relied on iRepertoire HTBI primers and on Arm-PCR targeting CDR3 regions. Using its own MiXCR run on the multiplex PCR reads, TCRdb lists one record per CDR3 protein. The sample shows about 450,000 distinct CDR3 sequences, roughly 15% of them seen only once. The sample was also reused in another study, on T cells in Graves' hyperthyroidism and ophthalmopathy.

Sequenced material: peripheral blood mononuclear cells (PBMCs), taken at new diagnosis, from a patient treated with antithyroid drugs. The receptor set was obtained from a woman aged 25 to 39 with Graves disease.

This clonotype was detected ten times or more. This chain joins TRBV20-1 and TRBJ2-7, with TRBD2 matching over 13 bases. Germline lookup yields CDR1 DFQATT and CDR2 SNEGSKA (reference sequence). J lost 5 bases, V lost 2 bases, and 6 bases had no gene match. The CDR3 loop spans 15 amino acids. The CDR3 region is CSARPGLAGFNEQYF. The CDR3 bases are TGCAGTGCTAGACCGGGACTAGCGGGATTCAACGAGCAGTACTTC.

The chain carries TRBV5-1 and TRBJ2-5; tentative D call: TRBD1 (6 bases). Germline CDR1 is SGHRS and CDR2 is YFSETQ. The V end was cut by 5 bases, the J end by 0 bases, with 14 bases between. The length of the CDR3 is 15 residues. The DNA for the CDR3 is TGCGCCAGCAGTTGGACAGCCGGAAACCAAGAGACCCAGTACTTC. Translating it yields CASSWTAGNQETQYF.

This clonotype was counted a few times. The CDR3 region is CASSLEAGGPSYEQYF. The DNA for the CDR3 is TGTGCCAGCAGCTTAGAGGCGGGAGGGCCCTCCTACGAGCAGTACTTC. The chain recombines TRBV7-9 with TRBJ2-7, with 9 nucleotides matching TRBD2. Trimming took 1 base from V and 0 from J; bases not matched to a gene: 4. This CDR3 spans 16 amino acids. The germline CDR1 and CDR2 sequences are SEHNR and FQNEAQ (reference sequence).